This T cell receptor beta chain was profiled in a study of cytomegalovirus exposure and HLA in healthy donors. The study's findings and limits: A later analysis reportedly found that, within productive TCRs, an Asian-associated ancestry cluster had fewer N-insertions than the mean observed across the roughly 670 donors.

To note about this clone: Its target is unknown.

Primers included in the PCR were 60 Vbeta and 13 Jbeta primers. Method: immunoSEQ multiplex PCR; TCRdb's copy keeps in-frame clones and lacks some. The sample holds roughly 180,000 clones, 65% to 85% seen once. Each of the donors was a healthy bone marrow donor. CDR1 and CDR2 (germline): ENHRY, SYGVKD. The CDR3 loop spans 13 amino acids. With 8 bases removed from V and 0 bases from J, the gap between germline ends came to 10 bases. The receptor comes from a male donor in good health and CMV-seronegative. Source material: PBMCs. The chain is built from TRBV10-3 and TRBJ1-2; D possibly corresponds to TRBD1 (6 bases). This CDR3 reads CAISGDANYGYTF. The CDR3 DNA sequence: TGTGCCATCTCAGGGGATGCTAACTATGGCTACACCTTC.